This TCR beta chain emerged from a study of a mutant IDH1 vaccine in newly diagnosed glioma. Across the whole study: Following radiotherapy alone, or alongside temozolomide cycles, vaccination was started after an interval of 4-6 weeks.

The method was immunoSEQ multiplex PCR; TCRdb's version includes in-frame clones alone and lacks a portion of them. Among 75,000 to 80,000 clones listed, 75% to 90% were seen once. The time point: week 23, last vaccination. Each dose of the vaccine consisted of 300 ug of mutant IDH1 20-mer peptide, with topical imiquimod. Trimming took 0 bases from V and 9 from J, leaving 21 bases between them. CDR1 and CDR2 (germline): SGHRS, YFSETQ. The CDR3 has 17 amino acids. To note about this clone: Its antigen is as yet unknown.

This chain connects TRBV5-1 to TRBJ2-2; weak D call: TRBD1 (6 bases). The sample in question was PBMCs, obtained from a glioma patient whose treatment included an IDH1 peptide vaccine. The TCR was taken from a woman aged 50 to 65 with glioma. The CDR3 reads CASSLDPQGSARRELFF. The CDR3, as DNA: TGCGCCAGCAGCTTGGACCCCCAGGGGAGCGCGCGTAGGGAGCTGTTTTTT.